These 6 T cell receptor beta chains came from one sample sequenced in a study of identical twins. TCRdb fed the 5' RACE reads into MiXCR, producing one record per CDR3 protein. This sample yields 1.5 million to 2 million distinct CDR3 sequences, of which under 35% are seen a single time; about 0.27% belongs to the top ten. Sequenced: cord blood. The receptors derive from a newborn girl in good health.

The chain carries TRBV19 and TRBJ1-1; 7 positions match TRBD1. Germline CDR1 LNHDA, CDR2 SQIVND (reference sequence). This CDR3 contains 15 residues. Losses at the gene ends were 5 bases for V and 4 bases for J; bases not matched to a gene: 10. The CDR3 sequence: CASSGPQGPRTEAFF. The CDR3 region has the DNA TGTGCCAGTAGTGGGCCACAGGGGCCTCGCACTGAAGCTTTCTTT.

The chain joins TRBV29-1 to TRBJ1-1; tentatively, D is TRBD1 (5 bases). Germline CDR1 SQVTM, CDR2 ANQGSEA. The V end lost 5 bases, the J end lost 8 bases, and 9 bases lay between the germline ends. The CDR3 spans 10 residues. DNA of the CDR3: TGCAGCGTTTGGGACGCGGAAGCTTTCTTT. Amino acids: CSVWDAEAFF.

The chain links TRBV20-1 to TRBJ2-1, with D unclear. Per the germline V gene, CDR1 is DFQATT and CDR2 is SNEGSKA (reference sequence). The V end was cut by 8 bases, the J end by 12 bases, with 23 bases between. The CDR3 is 13 amino acids. CDR3: CSPLGALQWVQFF. The CDR3 DNA reads TGCAGTCCTTTAGGAGCCTTACAATGGGTGCAGTTCTTC.

This clonotype was counted only a few times. J is TRBJ2-1 and V is TRBV10-3; unclear D gene. The CDR3 consists of 13 residues. Looked up from germline, CDR1 is ENHRY and CDR2 is SYGVKD. Between the trimmed V and J ends, which lost 2 bases and 4 bases, there was a span of 6 bases. CDR3 in DNA: TGTGCCATCAGTGAGCTCGGGTACAATGAGCAGTTCTTC. Its protein product is CAISELGYNEQFF.

This clonotype was counted a few times. The chain employs TRBV5-1 and TRBJ2-3; D not resolved. V lost 4 bases and J 7 bases, leaving 7 bases between the germline ends. Germline assignment: CDR1 SGHRS and CDR2 YFSETQ. The length of the CDR3 is 11 residues. CDR3 DNA: TGCGCCAGCAGCATTAGTCATACGCAGTATTTT. This translates into CASSISHTQYF.

This rearrangement joins TRBV20-1 to TRBJ2-1; 10 nucleotides agree with TRBD2. The CDR3 covers 16 residues. After removal of 0 bases from V and 2 bases from J, the junction contained 4 bases not matched to a gene. Germline CDR1 reads DFQATT; CDR2 reads SNEGSKA (reference sequence). CDR3 DNA: TGCAGTGCTAGAGAATCCGGGACTAGCGCCTACAATGAGCAGTTCTTC. It translates to CSARESGTSAYNEQFF.